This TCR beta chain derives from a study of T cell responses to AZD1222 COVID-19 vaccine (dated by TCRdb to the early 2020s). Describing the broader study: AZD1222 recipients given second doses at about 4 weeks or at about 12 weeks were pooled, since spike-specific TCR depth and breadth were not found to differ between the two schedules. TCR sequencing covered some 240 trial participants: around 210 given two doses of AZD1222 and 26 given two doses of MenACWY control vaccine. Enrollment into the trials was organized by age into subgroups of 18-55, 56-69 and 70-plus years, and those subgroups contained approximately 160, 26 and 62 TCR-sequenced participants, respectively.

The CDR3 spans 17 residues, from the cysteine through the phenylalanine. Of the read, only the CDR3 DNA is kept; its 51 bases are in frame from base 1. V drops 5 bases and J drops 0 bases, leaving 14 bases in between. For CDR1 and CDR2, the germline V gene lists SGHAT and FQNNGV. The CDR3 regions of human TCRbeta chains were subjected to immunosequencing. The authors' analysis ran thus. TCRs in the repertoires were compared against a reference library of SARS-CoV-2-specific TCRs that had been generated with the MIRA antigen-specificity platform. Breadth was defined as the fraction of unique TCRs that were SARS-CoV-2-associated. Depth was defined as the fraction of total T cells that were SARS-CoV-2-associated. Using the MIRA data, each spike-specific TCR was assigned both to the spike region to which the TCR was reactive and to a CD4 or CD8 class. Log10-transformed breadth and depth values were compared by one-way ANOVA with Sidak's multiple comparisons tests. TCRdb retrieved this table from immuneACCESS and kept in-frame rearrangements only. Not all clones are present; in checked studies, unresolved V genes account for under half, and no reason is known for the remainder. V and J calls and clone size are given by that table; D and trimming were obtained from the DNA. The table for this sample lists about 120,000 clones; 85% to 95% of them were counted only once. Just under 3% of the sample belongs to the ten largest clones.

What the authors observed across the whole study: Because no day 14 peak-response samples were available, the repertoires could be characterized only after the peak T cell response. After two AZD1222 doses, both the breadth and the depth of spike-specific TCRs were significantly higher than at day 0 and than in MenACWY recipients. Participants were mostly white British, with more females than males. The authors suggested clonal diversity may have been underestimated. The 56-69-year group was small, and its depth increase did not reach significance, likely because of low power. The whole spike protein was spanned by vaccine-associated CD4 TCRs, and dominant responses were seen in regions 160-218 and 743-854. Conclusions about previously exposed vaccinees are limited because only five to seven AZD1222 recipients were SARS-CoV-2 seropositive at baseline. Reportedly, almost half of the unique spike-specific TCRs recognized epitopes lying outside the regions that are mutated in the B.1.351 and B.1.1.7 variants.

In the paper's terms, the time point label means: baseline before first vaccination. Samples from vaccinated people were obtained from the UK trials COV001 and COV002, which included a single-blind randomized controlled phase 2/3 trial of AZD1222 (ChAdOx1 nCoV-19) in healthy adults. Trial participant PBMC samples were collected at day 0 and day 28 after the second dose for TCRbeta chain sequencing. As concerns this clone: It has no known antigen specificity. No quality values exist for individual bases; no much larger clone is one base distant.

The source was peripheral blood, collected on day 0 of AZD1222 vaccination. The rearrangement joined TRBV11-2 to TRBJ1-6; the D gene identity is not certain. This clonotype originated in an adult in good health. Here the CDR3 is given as CASSPWSEVSYNSPLHF. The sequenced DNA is TGTGCCAGCAGCCCCTGGTCCGAGGTCTCCTATAATTCACCCCTCCACTTT.